This T cell receptor beta chain was recovered during a study of blood T cell repertoires in COVID-19. Study summary: Acute-phase and convalescent COVID-19 samples originated in the United States, Italy and Spain. T cells, B-cell-depleted T cells, or PBMCs supplied cDNA or gDNA.

In the original processing: Nucleated cell number was recorded as an estimate derived from reference gene primer amplification. Libraries were prepared by immunoSEQ multiplex PCR; TCRdb keeps only in-frame clonotypes and omits some of them. V and J calls and clone size are copied from that table; D and trimming were computed from the DNA. The sample carries 150,000 or so clones, roughly 78% recorded once. CDR3 length: 16 amino acids. The germline gives CDR1 MNHEY, CDR2 SVGEGT. The germline V and J ends were trimmed by 2 bases and 1 base, with 15 bases remaining between them. Material for sequencing was peripheral blood. This TCR was sampled from a human donor with acute or convalescent COVID-19. The donor label of this sample is uncertain. The rearrangement uses TRBV6-2 or TRBV6-3 and TRBJ2-7; possible D gene TRBD1, 6 bases. The CDR3 nucleotides read TGTGCCAGCAGTTACAGTGTAACAGGGCCTTCCTACGAGCAGTACTTC. It yields the protein CASSYSVTGPSYEQYF.